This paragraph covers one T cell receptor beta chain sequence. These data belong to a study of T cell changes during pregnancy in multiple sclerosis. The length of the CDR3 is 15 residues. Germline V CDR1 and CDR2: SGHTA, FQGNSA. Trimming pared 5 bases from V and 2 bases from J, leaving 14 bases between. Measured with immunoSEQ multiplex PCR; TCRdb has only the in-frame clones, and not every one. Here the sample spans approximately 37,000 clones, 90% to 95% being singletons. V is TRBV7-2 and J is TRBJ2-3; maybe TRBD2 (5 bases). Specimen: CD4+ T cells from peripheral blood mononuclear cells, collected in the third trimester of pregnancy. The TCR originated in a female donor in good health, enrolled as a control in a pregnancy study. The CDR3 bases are TGTGCCAGCAGCGTTCTTAGCGCTTACACAGATACGCAGTATTTT. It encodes CASSVLSAYTDTQYF.